The rows below give T cell receptor beta chains drawn from one sample of a study of human T cells and chemical hapten exposure. TCRdb itself ran the RACE reads through MiXCR, one entry per CDR3 protein. The sample lists fewer than 150,000 distinct CDR3 sequences, over 9.5% occurring once. The sequencing here drew on whole blood, taken in connection with sensitization to the hapten diphenylcyclopropenone (DPC). These receptors were taken from a woman between 50 and 59 years old with alopecia areata. Some clones in this sample may be carry-over from other donors' samples. Each CDR3 is given with its conserved first and last residue. D genes are given only for firm matches. A row's size may be missing; if present it is once, few, many or a size class.

TRBJ2-7	-	TRBV2	13	many	TGTGCCAGCAGTACCTTTGCCTCCTACGAGCAGTACTTC	CASSTFASYEQYF
TRBJ2-1	-	TRBV18	17	few	TGTGCCAGCTCACGGATGTCCCCGGGGAGCGCCTACAATGAGCAGTTCTTC	CASSRMSPGSAYNEQFF
TRBJ1-1	-	TRBV3-1	14	-	TGTGCCAGCAGCCGTACAGGGCGGGACACTGAAGCTTTCTTT	CASSRTGRDTEAFF
TRBJ1-4	TRBD1	TRBV6-5	16	-	TGTGCCAGCAGGGCGACAGGGGGCGTAACTAATGAAAAACTGTTTTTT	CASRATGGVTNEKLFF
TRBJ1-2	TRBD1	TRBV7-2	16	-	TGTGCCAGCAGGGCTCCGGGACAGGCTAAATTCTATGGCTACACCTTC	CASRAPGQAKFYGYTF
TRBJ1-1	-	TRBV2	15	few	TGTGCCAGCAGTGTGCCGGTAGCCCCGGGCGCTGAAGCTTTCTTT	CASSVPVAPGAEAFF
TRBJ2-2	-	TRBV19	14	-	TGTGCCAGCGGGACGGCCGCGAACACCGGGGAGCTGTTTTTT	CASGTAANTGELFF
TRBJ1-4	TRBD1	TRBV5-6	16	few	TGTGCCAGCAGCTTGGGGACAGGGTACGGAAGTGAAAAACTGTTTTTT	CASSLGTGYGSEKLFF
TRBJ2-7	-	TRBV29-1	15	few	TGCAGCGTTGAAGATCTTGAGGTCAGAGACTACGAGCAGTACTTC	CSVEDLEVRDYEQYF
TRBJ1-1	-	TRBV7-3	14	few	TGTGCCAGCAGGCCAACAGGGACGAACACTGAAGCTTTCTTT	CASRPTGTNTEAFF
TRBJ2-4	TRBD2	TRBV28	15	-	TGTGCCAGCAGTTTCGGACTAGCGGGAACGGACATTCAGTACTTC	CASSFGLAGTDIQYF
TRBJ2-3	TRBD2	TRBV5-1	18	-	TGCGCCAGCAGCTTGGAACCTAGCGGGAGGGCGAGCGCAGATACGCAGTATTTT	CASSLEPSGRASADTQYF
TRBJ2-2	-	TRBV18	14	many	TGTGCCAGCTCACCGTCCATGAACACCGGGGAGCTGTTTTTT	CASSPSMNTGELFF
TRBJ2-1	-	TRBV11-2	16	-	TGTGCCAGCAGCTTAGTCCCCCGGGGGCGCGGCAATGAGCAGTTCTTC	CASSLVPRGRGNEQFF
TRBJ2-3	TRBD2	TRBV7-6	15	many	TGTGCCAGCAGCCCAGGACTAGCGGAGGGGCGGCCGCAGTATTTT	CASSPGLAEGRPQYF
TRBJ2-7	-	TRBV29-1	13	few	TGCAGCGCGTCCGGGTCCCACACCTACGAGCAGTACTTC	CSASGSHTYEQYF
TRBJ1-6	TRBD1	TRBV3-1	15	-	TGTGCCAGCAGCCAACGACTGCAGGGGGCCTCACCCCTCCACTTT	CASSQRLQGASPLHF
TRBJ1-5	TRBD1	TRBV3-1	14	many	TGTGCCAGCAGCCAAGGGACAGGGATTCAGCCCCAGCATTTT	CASSQGTGIQPQHF
TRBJ2-1	-	TRBV12-3/TRBV12-4	14	many	TGTGCCAGCAGTTTTAGCCTTGCCTACAATGAGCAGTTCTTC	CASSFSLAYNEQFF
TRBJ1-1	-	TRBV18	15	few	TGTGCCAGCTCACCACCGACGACAGGTGGAACTGAAGCTTTCTTT	CASSPPTTGGTEAFF
TRBJ1-5	-	TRBV20-1	13	many	TGCAGTGCTAGAGGAAGGGGCAATCAGCCCCAGCATTTT	CSARGRGNQPQHF
TRBJ2-7	-	TRBV5-4	15	many	TGTGCCAGCAGCCCAACACTGGACAGAGCCTACGAGCAGTACTTC	CASSPTLDRAYEQYF